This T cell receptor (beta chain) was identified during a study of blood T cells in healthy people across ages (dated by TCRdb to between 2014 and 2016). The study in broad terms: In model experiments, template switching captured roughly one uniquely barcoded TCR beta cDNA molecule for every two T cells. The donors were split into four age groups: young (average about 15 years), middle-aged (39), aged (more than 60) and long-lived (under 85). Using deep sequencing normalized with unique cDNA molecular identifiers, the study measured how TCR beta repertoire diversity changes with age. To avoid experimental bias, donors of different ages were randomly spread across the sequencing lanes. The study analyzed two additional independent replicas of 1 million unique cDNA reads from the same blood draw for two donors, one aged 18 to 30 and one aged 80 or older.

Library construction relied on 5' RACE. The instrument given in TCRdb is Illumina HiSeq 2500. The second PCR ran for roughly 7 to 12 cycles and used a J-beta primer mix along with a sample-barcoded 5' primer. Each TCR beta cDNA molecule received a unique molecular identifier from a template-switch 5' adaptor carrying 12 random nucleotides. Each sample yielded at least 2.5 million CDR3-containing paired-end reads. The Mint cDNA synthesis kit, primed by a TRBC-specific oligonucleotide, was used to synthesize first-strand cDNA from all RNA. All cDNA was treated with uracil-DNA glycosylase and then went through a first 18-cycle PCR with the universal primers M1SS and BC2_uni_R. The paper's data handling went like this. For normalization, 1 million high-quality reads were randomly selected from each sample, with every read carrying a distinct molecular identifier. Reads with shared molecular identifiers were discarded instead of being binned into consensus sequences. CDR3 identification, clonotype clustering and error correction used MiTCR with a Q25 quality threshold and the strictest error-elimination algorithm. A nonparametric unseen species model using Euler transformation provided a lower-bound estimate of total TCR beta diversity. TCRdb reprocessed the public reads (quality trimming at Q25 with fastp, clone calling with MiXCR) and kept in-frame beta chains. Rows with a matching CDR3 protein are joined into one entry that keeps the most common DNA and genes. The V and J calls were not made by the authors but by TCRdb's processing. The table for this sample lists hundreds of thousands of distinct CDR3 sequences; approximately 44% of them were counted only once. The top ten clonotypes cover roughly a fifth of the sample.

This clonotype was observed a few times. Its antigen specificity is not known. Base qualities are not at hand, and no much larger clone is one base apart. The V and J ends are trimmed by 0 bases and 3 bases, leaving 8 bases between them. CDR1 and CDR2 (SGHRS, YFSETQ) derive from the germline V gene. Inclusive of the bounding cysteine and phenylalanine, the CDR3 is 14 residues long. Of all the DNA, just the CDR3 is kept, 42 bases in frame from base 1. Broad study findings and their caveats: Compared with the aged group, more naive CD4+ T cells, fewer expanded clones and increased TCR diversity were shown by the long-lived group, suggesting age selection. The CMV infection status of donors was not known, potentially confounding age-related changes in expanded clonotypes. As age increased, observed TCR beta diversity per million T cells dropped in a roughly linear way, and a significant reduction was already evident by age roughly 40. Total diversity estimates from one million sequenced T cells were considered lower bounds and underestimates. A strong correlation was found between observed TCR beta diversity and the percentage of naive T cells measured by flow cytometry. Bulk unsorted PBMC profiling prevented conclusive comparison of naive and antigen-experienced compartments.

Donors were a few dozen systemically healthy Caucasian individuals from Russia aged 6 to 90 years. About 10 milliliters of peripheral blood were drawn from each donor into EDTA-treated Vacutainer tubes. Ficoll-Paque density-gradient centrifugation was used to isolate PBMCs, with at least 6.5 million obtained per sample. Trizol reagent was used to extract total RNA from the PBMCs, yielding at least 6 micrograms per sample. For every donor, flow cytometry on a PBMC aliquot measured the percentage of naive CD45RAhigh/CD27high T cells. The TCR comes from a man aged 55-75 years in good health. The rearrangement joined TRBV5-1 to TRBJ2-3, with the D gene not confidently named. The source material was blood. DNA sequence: TGCGCCAGCAGCTTGGGTTCAGAAACAGATACGCAGTATTTT. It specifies CASSLGSETDTQYF.